This T cell receptor beta chain appears in the sequencing data of a study of T cells in Graves' hyperthyroidism and ophthalmopathy. Study results and limitations: Model-based prediction identified ophthalmopathy a median roughly six months prior to its onset.

This clonotype has a count of ten or more. The antigen remains unidentified. V shed 5 bases and J shed 1 base, with 14 bases lying between them. The CDR3 is made up of 15 amino acids. The germline V gene encodes CDR1 MDHEN and CDR2 SYDVKM. Amplified regions were TCR beta CDR3 sequences from RNA transcripts. First-round RT-PCR with HTBI primers amplified the TCR CDR3 region. Each CDR3 protein gets one entry after TCRdb re-called the multiplex PCR reads with MiXCR. The sample holds roughly 600,000 distinct CDR3 sequences, more than 12% seen once. The chain joins TRBV28 to TRBJ1-1, with D possibly TRBD1 on 5 matching bases. This TCR was sampled from a woman in her fifties or sixties with Graves' ophthalmopathy. Material for sequencing was blood. The CDR3: CASSPIGDWNTEAFF. The DNA of the CDR3 is TGTGCCAGCAGTCCCATAGGGGATTGGAACACTGAAGCTTTCTTT.